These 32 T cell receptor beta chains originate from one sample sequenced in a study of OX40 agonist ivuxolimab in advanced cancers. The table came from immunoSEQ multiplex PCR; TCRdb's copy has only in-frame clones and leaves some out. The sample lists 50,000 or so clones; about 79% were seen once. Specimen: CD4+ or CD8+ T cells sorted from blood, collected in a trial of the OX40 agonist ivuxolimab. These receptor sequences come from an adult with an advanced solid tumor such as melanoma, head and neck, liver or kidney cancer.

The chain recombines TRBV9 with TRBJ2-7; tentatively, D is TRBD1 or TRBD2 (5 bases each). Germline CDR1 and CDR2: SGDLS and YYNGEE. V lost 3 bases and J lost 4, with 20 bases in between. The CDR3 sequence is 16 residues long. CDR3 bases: TGTGCCAGCAGCGCCCGAGGTCAGGGAGAAGTATACGAGCAGTACTTC. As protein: CASSARGQGEVYEQYF. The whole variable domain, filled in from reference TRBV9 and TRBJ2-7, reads DSGVTQTPKHLITATGQRVTLRCSPRSGDLSVYWYQQSLDQGLQFLIQYYNGEERAKGNILERFSAQQFPDLHSELNLSSLELGDSALYFCASSARGQGEVYEQYFGPGTRLTVT.

Written as DNA, the CDR3 is TGCAGCGTTGGCCAGTCAAGTGCAACTGAAGCTTTCTTT. Translating it yields CSVGQSSATEAFF. The rearrangement uses TRBV29-1 and TRBJ1-1; D call uncertain. With 4 bases removed from V and 5 bases from J, the gap between germline ends came to 14 bases. Per the germline V gene, CDR1 is SQVTM and CDR2 is ANQGSEA. This CDR3 is 13 amino acids long.

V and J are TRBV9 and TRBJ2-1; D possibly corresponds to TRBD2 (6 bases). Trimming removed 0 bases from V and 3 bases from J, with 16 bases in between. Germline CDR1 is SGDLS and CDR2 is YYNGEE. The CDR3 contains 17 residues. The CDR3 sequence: CASSVASGQEGYNEQFF. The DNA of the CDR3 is TGTGCCAGCAGCGTAGCCAGCGGGCAGGAGGGCTACAATGAGCAGTTCTTC.

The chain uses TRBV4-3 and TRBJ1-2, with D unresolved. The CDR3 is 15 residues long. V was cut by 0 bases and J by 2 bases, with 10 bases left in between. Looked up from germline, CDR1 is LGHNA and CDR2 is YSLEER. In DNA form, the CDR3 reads TGCGCCAGCAGCCAAGACTATTGGGGAAACTATGGCTACACCTTC. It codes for CASSQDYWGNYGYTF.

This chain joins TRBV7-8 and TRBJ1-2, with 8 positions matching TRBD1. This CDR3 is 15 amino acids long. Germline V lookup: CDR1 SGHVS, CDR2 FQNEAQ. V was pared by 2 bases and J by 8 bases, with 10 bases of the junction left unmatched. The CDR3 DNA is TGTGCCAGCAGCTTAAAGCAGGGGGCGATTGGGGGCTACACCTTC. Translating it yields CASSLKQGAIGGYTF. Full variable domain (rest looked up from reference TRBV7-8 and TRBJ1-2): GAGVSQSPRYKVAKRGQDVALRCDPISGHVSLFWYQQALGQGPEFLTYFQNEAQLDKSGLPSDRFFAERPEGSVSTLKIQRTQQEDSAVYLCASSLKQGAIGGYTFGSGTRLTVV.

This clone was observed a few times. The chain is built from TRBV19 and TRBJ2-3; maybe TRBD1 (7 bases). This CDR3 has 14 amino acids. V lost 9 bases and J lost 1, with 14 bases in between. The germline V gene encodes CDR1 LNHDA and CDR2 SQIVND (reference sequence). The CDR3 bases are TGTGCCAGCAGGAGGGGGCAGGGCACAGATACGCAGTATTTT. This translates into CASRRGQGTDTQYF. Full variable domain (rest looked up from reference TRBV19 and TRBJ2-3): DGGITQSPKYLFRKEGQNVTLSCEQNLNHDAMYWYRQDPGQGLRLIYYSQIVNDFQKGDIAEGYSVSREKKESFPLTVTSAQKNPTAFYLCASRRGQGTDTQYFGPGTRLTVL.

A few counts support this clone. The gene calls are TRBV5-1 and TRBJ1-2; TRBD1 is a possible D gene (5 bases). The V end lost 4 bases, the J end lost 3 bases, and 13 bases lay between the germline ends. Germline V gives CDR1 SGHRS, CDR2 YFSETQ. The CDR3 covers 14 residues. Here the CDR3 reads CASSKSEGYYGYTF. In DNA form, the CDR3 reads TGCGCCAGCAGCAAAAGCGAGGGGTACTATGGCTACACCTTC.

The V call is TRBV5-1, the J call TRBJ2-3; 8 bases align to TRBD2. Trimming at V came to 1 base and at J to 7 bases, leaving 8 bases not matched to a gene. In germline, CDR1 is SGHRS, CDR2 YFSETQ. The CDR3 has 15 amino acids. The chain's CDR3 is CASSLWTTSGNTQYF. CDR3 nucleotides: TGCGCCAGCAGCTTGTGGACCACTAGCGGTAATACGCAGTATTTT.

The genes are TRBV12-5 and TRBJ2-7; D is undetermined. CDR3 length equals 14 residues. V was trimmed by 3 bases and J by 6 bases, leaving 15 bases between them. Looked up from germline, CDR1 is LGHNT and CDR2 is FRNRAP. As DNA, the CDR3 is TGTGCTAGTGGTTTAGTTAGCCCGCCGGGCGAGCAGTACTTC. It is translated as CASGLVSPPGEQYF.

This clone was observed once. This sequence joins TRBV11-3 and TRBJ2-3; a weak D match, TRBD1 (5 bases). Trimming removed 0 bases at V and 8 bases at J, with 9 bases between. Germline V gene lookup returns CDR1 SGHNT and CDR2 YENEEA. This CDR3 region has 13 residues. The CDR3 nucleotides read TGTGCCAGCAGCTTAGAGCAGGGCGGTACGCAGTATTTT. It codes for CASSLEQGGTQYF.

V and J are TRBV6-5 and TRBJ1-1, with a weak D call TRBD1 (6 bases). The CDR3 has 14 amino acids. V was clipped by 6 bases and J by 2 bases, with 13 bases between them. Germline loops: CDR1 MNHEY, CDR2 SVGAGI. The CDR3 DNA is TGTGCCAGCAGCGATGGGGACACCAACACTGAAGCTTTCTTT. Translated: CASSDGDTNTEAFF.

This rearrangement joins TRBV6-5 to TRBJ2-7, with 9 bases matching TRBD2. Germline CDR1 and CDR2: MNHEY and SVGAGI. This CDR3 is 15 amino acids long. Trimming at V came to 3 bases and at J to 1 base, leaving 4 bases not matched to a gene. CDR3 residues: CASSYLREGSYEQYF. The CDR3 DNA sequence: TGTGCCAGCAGTTATCTGCGGGAGGGGTCCTACGAGCAGTACTTC.

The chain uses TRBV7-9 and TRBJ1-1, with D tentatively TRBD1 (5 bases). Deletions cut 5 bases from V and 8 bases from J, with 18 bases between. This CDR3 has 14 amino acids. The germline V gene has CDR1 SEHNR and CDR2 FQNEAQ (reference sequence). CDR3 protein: CASSPGTYGEEAFF. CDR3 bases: TGTGCCAGCAGCCCGGGGACCTACGGGGAGGAAGCTTTCTTT.

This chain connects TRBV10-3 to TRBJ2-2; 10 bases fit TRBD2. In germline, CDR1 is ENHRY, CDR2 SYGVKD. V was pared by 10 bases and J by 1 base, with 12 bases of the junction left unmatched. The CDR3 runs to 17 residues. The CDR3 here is CATDRSSGRRNTGELFF. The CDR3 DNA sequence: TGTGCCACCGATCGAAGTAGCGGGAGGCGGAACACCGGGGAGCTGTTTTTT.

The CDR3 here is CASSEDRAGNTIYF. The CDR3 DNA follows: TGTGCCAGCTCAGAGGACAGGGCTGGAAACACCATATATTTT. The chain is built from TRBV18 and TRBJ1-3; 8 nucleotides match TRBD1. Unmatched junction bases numbered 2, after V lost 5 bases and J lost 2 bases. Germline V CDR1 and CDR2: KGHSH, LQKENI. This CDR3 is 14 amino acids long.

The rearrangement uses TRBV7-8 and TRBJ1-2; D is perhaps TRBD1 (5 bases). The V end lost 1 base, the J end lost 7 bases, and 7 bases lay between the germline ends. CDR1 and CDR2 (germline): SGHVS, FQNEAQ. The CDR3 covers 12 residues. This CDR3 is CASSLGGAGYTF. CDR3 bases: TGTGCCAGCAGCTTAGGTGGGGCTGGCTACACCTTC.

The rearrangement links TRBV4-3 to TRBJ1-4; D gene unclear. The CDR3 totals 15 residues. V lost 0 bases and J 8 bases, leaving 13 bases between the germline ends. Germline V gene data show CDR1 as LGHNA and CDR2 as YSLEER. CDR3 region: CASSQDPSGSEKLFF. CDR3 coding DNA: TGCGCCAGCAGCCAAGACCCCAGTGGTTCCGAAAAACTGTTTTTT.

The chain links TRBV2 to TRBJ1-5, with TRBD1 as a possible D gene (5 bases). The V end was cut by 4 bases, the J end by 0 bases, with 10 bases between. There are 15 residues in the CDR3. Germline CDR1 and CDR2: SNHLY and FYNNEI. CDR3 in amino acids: CASSAGQGSNQPQHF. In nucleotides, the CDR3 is TGTGCCAGCAGTGCTGGTCAGGGTAGCAATCAGCCCCAGCATTTT.

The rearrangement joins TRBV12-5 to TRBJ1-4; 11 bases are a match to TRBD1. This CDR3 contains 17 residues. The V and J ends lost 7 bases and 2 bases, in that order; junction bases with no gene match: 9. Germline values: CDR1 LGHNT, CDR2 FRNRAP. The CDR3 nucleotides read TGTGCTAGTGCCCTTCTGGGACAGGGGGATACTAATGAAAAACTGTTTTTT. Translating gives CASALLGQGDTNEKLFF.

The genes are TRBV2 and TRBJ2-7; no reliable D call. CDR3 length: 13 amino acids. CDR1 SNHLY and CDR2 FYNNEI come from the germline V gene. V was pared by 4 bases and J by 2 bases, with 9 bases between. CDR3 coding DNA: TGTGCCAGCAGTGCCGCAGGTCCCTACGAGCAGTACTTC. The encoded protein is CASSAAGPYEQYF.

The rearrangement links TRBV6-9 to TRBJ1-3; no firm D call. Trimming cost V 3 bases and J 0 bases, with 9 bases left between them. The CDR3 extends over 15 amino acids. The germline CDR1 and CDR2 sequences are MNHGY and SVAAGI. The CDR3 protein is CASSYSSFSGNTIYF. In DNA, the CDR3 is TGTGCCAGCAGTTACTCGTCCTTCTCTGGAAACACCATATATTTT.

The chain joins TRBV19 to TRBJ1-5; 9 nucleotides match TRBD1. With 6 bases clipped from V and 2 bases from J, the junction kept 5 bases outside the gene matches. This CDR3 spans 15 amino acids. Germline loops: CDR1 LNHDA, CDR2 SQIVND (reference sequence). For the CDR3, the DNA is TGTGCCAGTAGCGCGACAGGGGGGGGCAATCAGCCCCAGCATTTT. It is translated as CASSATGGGNQPQHF. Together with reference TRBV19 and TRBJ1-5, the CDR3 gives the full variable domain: DGGITQSPKYLFRKEGQNVTLSCEQNLNHDAMYWYRQDPGQGLRLIYYSQIVNDFQKGDIAEGYSVSREKKESFPLTVTSAQKNPTAFYLCASSATGGGNQPQHFGDGTRLSIL.

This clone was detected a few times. The CDR3: CASSLSATGGTGELFF. The CDR3 DNA follows: TGCGCCAGCAGCTTGTCGGCGACAGGGGGCACCGGGGAGCTGTTTTTT. The rearrangement joins TRBV5-1 to TRBJ2-2; 9 bases align to TRBD1. Germline values: CDR1 SGHRS, CDR2 YFSETQ. V shed 1 base and J 4 bases; nucleotides not matched to a gene: 5. The CDR3 loop spans 16 amino acids.

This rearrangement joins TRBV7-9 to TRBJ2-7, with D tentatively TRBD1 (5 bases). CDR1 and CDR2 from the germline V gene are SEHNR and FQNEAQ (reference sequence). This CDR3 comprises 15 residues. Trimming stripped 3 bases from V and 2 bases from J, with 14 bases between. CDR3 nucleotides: TGTGCCAGCAGCTTCGGGCCACAGGTAGCCTACGAGCAGTACTTC. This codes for CASSFGPQVAYEQYF.

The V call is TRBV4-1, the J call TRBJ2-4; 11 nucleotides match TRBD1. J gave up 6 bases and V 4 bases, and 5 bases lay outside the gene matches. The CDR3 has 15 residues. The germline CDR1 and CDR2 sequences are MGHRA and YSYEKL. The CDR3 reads CASSPGQGAGNIQYF. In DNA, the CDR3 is TGCGCCAGCAGCCCCGGACAGGGGGCAGGAAACATTCAGTACTTC.

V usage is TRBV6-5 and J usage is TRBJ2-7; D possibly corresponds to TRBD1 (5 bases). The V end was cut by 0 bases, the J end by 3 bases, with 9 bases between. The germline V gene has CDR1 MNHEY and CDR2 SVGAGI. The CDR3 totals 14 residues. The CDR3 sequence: CASSYSRTNYEQYF. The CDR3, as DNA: TGTGCCAGCAGTTACTCGAGGACAAACTACGAGCAGTACTTC.

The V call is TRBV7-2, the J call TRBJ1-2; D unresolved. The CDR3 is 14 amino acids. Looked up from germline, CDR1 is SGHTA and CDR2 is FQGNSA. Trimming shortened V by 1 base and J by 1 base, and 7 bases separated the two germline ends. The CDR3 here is CASSLGGDNYGYTF. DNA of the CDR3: TGTGCCAGCAGCTTAGGCGGGGATAACTATGGCTACACCTTC.

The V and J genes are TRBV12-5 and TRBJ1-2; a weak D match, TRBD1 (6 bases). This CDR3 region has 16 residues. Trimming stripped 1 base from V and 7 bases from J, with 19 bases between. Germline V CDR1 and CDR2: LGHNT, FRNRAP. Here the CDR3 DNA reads TGTGCTAGTGGTTTGGCTTGGGGGAGACAGGCCCCTGGCTACACCTTC. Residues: CASGLAWGRQAPGYTF.

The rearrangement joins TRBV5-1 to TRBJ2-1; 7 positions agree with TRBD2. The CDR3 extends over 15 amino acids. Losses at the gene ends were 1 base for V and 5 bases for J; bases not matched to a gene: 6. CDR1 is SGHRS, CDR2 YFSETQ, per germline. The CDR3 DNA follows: TGCGCCAGCAGCTTGTGGGCTAGCGGCAACAATGAGCAGTTCTTC. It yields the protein CASSLWASGNNEQFF.

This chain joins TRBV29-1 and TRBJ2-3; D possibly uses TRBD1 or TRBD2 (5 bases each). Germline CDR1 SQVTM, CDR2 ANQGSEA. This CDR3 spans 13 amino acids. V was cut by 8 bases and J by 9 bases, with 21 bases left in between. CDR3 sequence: CSTGDRWIGTQYF. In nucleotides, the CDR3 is TGCAGCACCGGGGACCGTTGGATCGGGACGCAGTATTTT.

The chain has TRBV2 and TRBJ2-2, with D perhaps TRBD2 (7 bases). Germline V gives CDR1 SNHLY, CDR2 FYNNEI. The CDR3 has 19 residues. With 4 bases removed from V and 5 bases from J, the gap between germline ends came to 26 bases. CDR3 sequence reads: CASSGTAGERGWGTGELFF. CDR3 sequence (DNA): TGTGCCAGCAGTGGGACAGCCGGGGAGCGGGGATGGGGGACCGGGGAGCTGTTTTTT.

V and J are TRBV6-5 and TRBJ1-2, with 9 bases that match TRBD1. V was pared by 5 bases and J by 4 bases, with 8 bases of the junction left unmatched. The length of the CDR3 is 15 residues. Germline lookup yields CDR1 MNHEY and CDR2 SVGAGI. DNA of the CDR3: TGTGCCAGCAGTCCCCGGACAGGGGCGCCCTATGGCTACACCTTC. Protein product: CASSPRTGAPYGYTF.